The rows below give T cell receptor beta chains drawn from one sample of a study of shared clonotypes between healthy human individuals. The data were produced by immunoSEQ multiplex PCR, yet TCRdb's version contains in-frame clones alone and is incomplete. The table shows over 1.5 million clones, with approximately 98% occurring only once. The source material was naive CD4+ T cells sorted from blood. Receptor source: a man aged 25-45 years in good health. The CDR3 runs from the conserved cysteine through the conserved F or W. D genes are given only for firm matches. Some rows have no size entry. The others give once, few or many, or a class for an expanded clone.

d_call,clone_size,cdr3_length,v_call,j_call,cdr3_aa,cdr3_nt
TRBD2,NA,16,TRBV5-1,TRBJ2-5,CASSIGTSGMEETQYF,TGCGCCAGCAGCATCGGGACTAGCGGGATGGAAGAGACCCAGTACTTC
TRBD2,NA,14,TRBV11-2,TRBJ2-7,CASSLEAGAYEQYF,TGTGCCAGCAGCTTAGAAGCGGGGGCCTACGAGCAGTACTTC
TRBD1,NA,13,TRBV28,TRBJ1-4,CASRPTGGEKLFF,TGTGCCAGCAGGCCGACAGGGGGCGAAAAACTGTTTTTT
TRBD1,NA,19,TRBV27,TRBJ2-1,CASSLRFLNRGLSYNEQFF,TGTGCCAGCAGTTTACGATTTTTAAACAGGGGGCTGTCCTACAATGAGCAGTTCTTC
NA,NA,14,TRBV5-1,TRBJ2-7,CASSIGSTGGEQYF,TGCGCCAGCAGTATCGGGAGCACCGGAGGCGAGCAGTACTTC
NA,NA,15,TRBV28,TRBJ1-5,CASSLWGPPRQPQHF,TGTGCCAGCAGTTTATGGGGCCCACCGCGCCAGCCCCAGCATTTT
NA,NA,14,TRBV29-1,TRBJ2-7,CSVVVSGVIGEQYF,TGCAGCGTTGTGGTCTCAGGGGTCATTGGCGAGCAGTACTTC
TRBD1,NA,14,TRBV29-1,TRBJ2-2,CSVVARGLTGELFF,TGCAGCGTTGTGGCCAGGGGGCTTACCGGGGAGCTGTTTTTT
NA,NA,17,TRBV9,TRBJ2-1,CASSPGTAGPLYNEQFF,TGTGCCAGCAGCCCCGGTACGGCGGGACCTCTCTACAATGAGCAGTTCTTC
TRBD1,NA,14,TRBV2,TRBJ2-7,CASSRGPLPYEQYF,TGTGCCAGCAGTAGGGGGCCATTACCCTACGAGCAGTACTTC
TRBD1,NA,16,TRBV5-1,TRBJ2-1,CASSEATGGSYNEQFF,TGCGCCAGCAGCGAGGCAACAGGGGGCTCCTACAATGAGCAGTTCTTC
NA,once,12,TRBV11-3,TRBJ2-2,CASSLVAGELFF,TGTGCCAGCAGCTTAGTGGCCGGGGAGCTGTTTTTT
NA,NA,16,TRBV15,TRBJ1-4,CATSRELRDAPRGLFF,TGTGCCACCAGCAGAGAGCTGAGGGACGCCCCGCGGGGGCTGTTTTTT
NA,NA,16,TRBV10-3,TRBJ2-3,CAISESGKDSTDTQYF,TGTGCCATCAGTGAGTCAGGCAAGGACAGCACAGATACGCAGTATTTT
TRBD2,NA,15,TRBV7-2,TRBJ2-1,CASSPLAGAGNEQFF,TGTGCCAGCAGCCCCCTAGCGGGAGCAGGTAATGAGCAGTTCTTC
NA,NA,14,TRBV2,TRBJ2-5,CASSDSGGVETQYF,TGTGCCAGCAGTGATTCGGGGGGCGTGGAGACCCAGTACTTC
NA,NA,15,TRBV5-1,TRBJ2-3,CASSLSGQSTDTQYF,TGCGCCAGCAGCTTGTCAGGACAGAGCACAGATACGCAGTATTTT
NA,NA,17,TRBV18,TRBJ2-2,CASSPRSGATGTGELFF,TGTGCCAGCTCACCACGATCCGGGGCGACGGGCACCGGGGAGCTGTTTTTT
NA,NA,12,TRBV5-4,TRBJ2-7,CASSFDRYEQYF,TGTGCCAGCAGCTTCGACCGCTACGAGCAGTACTTC
TRBD1,NA,16,TRBV11-3,TRBJ2-1,CASSLGDRLRDNEQFF,TGTGCCAGCAGCTTGGGGGACAGGCTCCGCGACAATGAGCAGTTCTTC
NA,NA,13,TRBV11-3,TRBJ1-1,CASSQGFNTEAFF,TGTGCCAGCAGTCAGGGGTTTAACACTGAAGCTTTCTTT
NA,NA,14,TRBV11-3,TRBJ2-1,CASSLGRERSEQFF,TGTGCCAGCAGCCTGGGAAGAGAGCGGAGTGAGCAGTTCTTC
NA,NA,16,TRBV11-2,TRBJ2-1,CASSSLGQITYNEQFF,TGTGCCAGCAGCTCACTCGGACAGATTACCTACAATGAGCAGTTCTTC
NA,NA,13,TRBV11-2,TRBJ2-3,CASSPEPPNTQYF,TGTGCCAGCAGCCCCGAGCCCCCCAATACGCAGTATTTT
NA,NA,21,TRBV27,TRBJ2-7,CASSLFAMNRAGGGSSYEQYF,TGTGCCAGCAGTTTATTCGCCATGAACCGAGCGGGCGGAGGGAGCTCCTACGAGCAGTACTTC
TRBD2,NA,15,TRBV18,TRBJ2-3,CASSPRQGGSDTQYF,TGTGCCAGCTCACCACGGCAGGGCGGGAGCGATACGCAGTATTTT
NA,NA,15,TRBV9,TRBJ2-3,CASSVGQLATDTQYF,TGTGCCAGCAGCGTGGGACAACTCGCCACAGATACGCAGTATTTT
NA,NA,14,TRBV29-1,TRBJ1-5,CSVRTDSSNQPQHF,TGCAGCGTTAGGACCGACAGTAGCAATCAGCCCCAGCATTTT
TRBD2,NA,15,TRBV5-5,TRBJ2-7,CASSFFSGESYEQYF,TGTGCCAGCAGCTTCTTTAGCGGGGAATCCTACGAGCAGTACTTC
NA,NA,13,TRBV28,TRBJ2-7,CASSRLTNYEQYF,TGTGCCAGCAGCCGCCTCACCAACTACGAGCAGTACTTC
NA,NA,15,TRBV29-1,TRBJ1-3,CSAVTGTSSGNTIYF,TGCAGCGCTGTCACAGGGACGAGCTCTGGAAACACCATATATTTT
TRBD1,NA,14,TRBV18,TRBJ1-5,CASSRGQANQPQHF,TGTGCCAGCTCACGAGGACAGGCTAATCAGCCCCAGCATTTT
NA,NA,15,TRBV7-2,TRBJ2-3,CASSLGWASTDTQYF,TGTGCCAGCAGCTTAGGGTGGGCAAGCACAGATACGCAGTATTTT
NA,NA,15,TRBV6-1,TRBJ2-7,CASSEALGSSYEQYF,TGTGCCAGCAGTGAAGCGCTCGGGAGCTCCTACGAGCAGTACTTC
TRBD2,NA,16,TRBV7-2,TRBJ2-2,CASSLRTSRNTGELFF,TGTGCCAGCAGCTTACGGACTAGCCGGAACACCGGGGAGCTGTTTTTT
NA,NA,14,TRBV27,TRBJ2-3,CASSFRQSTDTQYF,TGTGCCAGCAGTTTTAGGCAGAGCACAGATACGCAGTATTTT
TRBD2,once,15,TRBV12-5,TRBJ2-2,CASGTSGRANGELFF,TGTGCTAGTGGGACTAGCGGGAGGGCTAACGGGGAGCTGTTTTTT
NA,NA,11,TRBV28,TRBJ2-7,CASSLTYEQYF,TGTGCCAGCAGTTTAACATACGAGCAGTACTTC
TRBD1,once,17,TRBV5-4,TRBJ2-3,CASSVGQGSLGTDTQYF,TGTGCCAGCAGTGTAGGACAGGGCAGTTTAGGCACAGATACGCAGTATTTT
NA,NA,15,TRBV6-1,TRBJ2-7,CASSDGSGASYEQYF,TGTGCCAGCAGTGATGGTTCGGGGGCTTCCTACGAGCAGTACTTC
TRBD1,once,15,TRBV28,TRBJ1-4,CASRGDRGPNEKLFF,TGTGCCAGCAGAGGGGACAGGGGCCCTAATGAAAAACTGTTTTTT